This T cell receptor (beta chain) was identified during a study of CD8+CD57+ T cells in acquired aplastic anemia. Study information: Average DNA yield from sorted CD4+ and CD8+ cells was about 3 ug. Healthy donors gave approximately 10 million reads on average for CD4+ cells.

Comments on this clonotype: Its antigen remains unidentified.

Profiling that covered TCR beta VDJ and CDR3 relied on genomic DNA as its template. TCRdb used MiXCR to reprocess the reads, holding one entry per CDR3 protein. The sample has about 210,000 distinct CDR3 sequences; around 63% are singletons. Study observations and caveats: Some 29 CD8+ CDR3 sequences were shared between patients and controls.

Sequencing was carried out using sorted CD4+, CD8+, or CD8+CD57+ T cells (not recorded which) from PBMCs. The clonotype comes from a human donor in good health.

The CDR3 protein is CASRPSGSNTGELFF. CDR3 coding DNA: TGTGCCAGTAGACCAAGCGGGAGCAACACCGGGGAGCTGTTTTTT. The chain is built from TRBV25-1 and TRBJ2-2, with TRBD2 matching over 8 bases. This CDR3 comprises 15 residues. Germline lookup yields CDR1 MGHDK and CDR2 SYGVNS. Losses at the gene ends were 9 bases for V and 2 bases for J; bases not matched to a gene: 8. The complete variable domain, with remaining parts taken from reference TRBV25-1 and TRBJ2-2, reads EADIYQTPRYLVIGTGKKITLECSQTMGHDKMYWYQQDPGMELHLIHYSYGVNSTEKGDLSSESTVSRIRTEHFPLTLESARPSHTSQYLCASRPSGSNTGELFFGEGSRLTVL.